Below are 4 T cell receptor beta chains sequenced from a single sample in a study of technical replicates of blood from a few donors. Sequenced by immunoSEQ multiplex PCR; TCRdb stores in-frame clones only, minus some. The data contain about 17,000 clones, around 86% of them seen just once; the ten biggest clones take up approximately 12%. Specimen: PBMCs. Receptors were obtained from a human donor in good health.

The chain combines TRBV28 with TRBJ1-5, with TRBD1 matching 7 bases. Per the germline V gene, CDR1 is MDHEN and CDR2 is SYDVKM. The ends lost 5 bases at V and 5 bases at J; junction bases unmatched: 6. The CDR3 is 14 residues long. The CDR3 here is CASSPGTEDQPQHF. DNA of the CDR3: TGTGCCAGCAGTCCTGGGACAGAGGATCAGCCCCAGCATTTT. Based on the CDR3 plus reference TRBV28 and TRBJ1-5, the full variable domain is DVKVTQSSRYLVKRTGEKVFLECVQDMDHENMFWYRQDPGLGLRLIYFSYDVKMKEKGDIPEGYSVSREKKERFSLILESASTNQTSMYLCASSPGTEDQPQHFGDGTRLSIL.

V usage is TRBV6-5 and J usage is TRBJ2-7; 7 nucleotides line up with TRBD1. Germline loops: CDR1 MNHEY, CDR2 SVGAGI. With 6 bases clipped from V and 6 bases from J, the junction kept 11 bases outside the gene matches. The CDR3 consists of 14 residues. The CDR3 DNA sequence: TGTGCCAGCAGCACCAACGACAGGGAACGCGAGCAGTACTTC. Translating it yields CASSTNDREREQYF.

The chain is built from TRBV5-1 and TRBJ2-2; D may be TRBD1 (8 bases). The ends were cut back, 4 bases at V and 6 bases at J, with 22 bases in the middle. CDR3 length: 17 amino acids. CDR1 SGHRS and CDR2 YFSETQ come from the germline V gene. The CDR3 loop is CASSQQRGQERPGELFF. The CDR3 region has the DNA TGCGCCAGCAGCCAGCAGCGGGGACAGGAACGTCCCGGGGAGCTGTTTTTT.

This clone appeared once. J is TRBJ2-2 and V is TRBV6-5; TRBD1 might be the D (6 bases). The V end lost 4 bases, the J end lost 2 bases, and 14 bases lay between the germline ends. Per the germline V gene, CDR1 is MNHEY and CDR2 is SVGAGI. CDR3 length: 16 amino acids. The DNA for the CDR3 is TGTGCCAGCAGTTCTAACTGGGACACCAACACCGGGGAGCTGTTTTTT. Protein product: CASSSNWDTNTGELFF.